Sequencing of this T cell receptor (beta chain) was carried out in a study of cytomegalovirus exposure and HLA in healthy donors. Across the study: Tens of millions of unique TCRs, all from HLA-typed donors, were included in an early release of the data.

The V gene's germline CDR1 is SGHAT and CDR2 FQNNGV. V lost 5 bases and J lost 7, with 11 bases in between. The CDR3 extends over 12 amino acids. About this clone itself: Its antigen is as yet unknown.

The study, taken as a whole, reports: Using the classifier, cytomegalovirus status was reportedly diagnosed with high specificity and sensitivity. Earlier analysis found most TCR beta V segments productive about 90% or about 30% of the time. As was reported, the HLA-A and HLA-B alleles of most subjects were accurately predicted from TCR beta sequences.

Primers included in the PCR were 60 Vbeta and 13 Jbeta primers. The repertoire was sequenced with immunoSEQ multiplex PCR; TCRdb's copy has only in-frame clones and lacks some. The sample lists 110,000 to 150,000 clones, approximately 79% seen once, with 1.2% in the top ten. This chain links TRBV11-2 with TRBJ1-1; no firm D call. Sample: PBMCs. The clonotype comes from a female donor in good health and CMV-seronegative. This CDR3 reads CASSTGYFEAFF. The CDR3 nucleotides read TGTGCCAGCAGCACGGGATACTTTGAAGCTTTCTTT.